The subject of this entry is one TCR beta chain. These data are taken from a study of cytomegalovirus exposure and HLA in healthy donors. The study ran its PCR with 60 Vbeta and 13 Jbeta primers. The assay was immunoSEQ multiplex PCR, and TCRdb's table has in-frame clones only and misses some. The sample yields 150,000 to 200,000 clones, of which the top ten take up under 6.5%. The receptor was isolated from a young man in good health and CMV-seronegative. The sample comprised PBMCs.

As DNA, the CDR3 is TGTGCCTGGGGGGACCAAAGGGACTATACCTACGAGCAGTACTTC. It is translated as CAWGDQRDYTYEQYF. The chain joins TRBV30 to TRBJ2-7, with 7 bases that match TRBD2. Germline V gene data show CDR1 as GTSNPN and CDR2 as SVGIG (reference sequence). The CDR3 sequence is 15 residues long. J gave up 2 bases and V 5 bases, and 12 bases lay outside the gene matches.